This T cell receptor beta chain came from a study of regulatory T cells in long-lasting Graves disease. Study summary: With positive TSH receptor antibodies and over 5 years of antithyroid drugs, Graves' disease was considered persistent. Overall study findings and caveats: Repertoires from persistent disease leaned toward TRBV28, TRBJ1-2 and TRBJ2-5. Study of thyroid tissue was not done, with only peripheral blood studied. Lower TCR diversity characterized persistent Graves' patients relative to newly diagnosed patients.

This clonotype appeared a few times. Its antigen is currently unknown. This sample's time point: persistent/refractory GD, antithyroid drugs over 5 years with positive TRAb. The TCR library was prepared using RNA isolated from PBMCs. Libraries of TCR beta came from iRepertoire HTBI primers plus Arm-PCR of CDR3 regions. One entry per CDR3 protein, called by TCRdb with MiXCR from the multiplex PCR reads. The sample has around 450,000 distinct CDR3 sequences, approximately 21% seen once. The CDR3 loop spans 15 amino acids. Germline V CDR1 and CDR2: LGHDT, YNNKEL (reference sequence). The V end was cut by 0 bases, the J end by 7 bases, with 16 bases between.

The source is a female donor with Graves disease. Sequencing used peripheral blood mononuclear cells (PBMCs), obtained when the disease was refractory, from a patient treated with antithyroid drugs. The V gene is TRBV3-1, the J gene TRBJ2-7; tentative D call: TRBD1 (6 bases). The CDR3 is CASSQEVGALSEQYF. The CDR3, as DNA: TGTGCCAGCAGCCAAGAAGTGGGGGCGCTTAGTGAGCAGTACTTC.